What follows describes a single T cell receptor (beta chain). The record originates from a study of blood T cell repertoires in COVID-19. Sequencing used immunoSEQ multiplex PCR; TCRdb keeps in-frame clones, though not all of them. Among 200,000 to 250,000 clones listed, 84% were seen once. Sequenced sample: peripheral blood. This TCR derives from a woman of 80 years or more with active or convalescent COVID-19.

The CDR3 coding sequence is TGTGCCACCAGCAGGGGACTAGCGGGGGCAGCTAATGGTGAGACCCAGTACTTC. This encodes CATSRGLAGAANGETQYF. The rearrangement joins TRBV15 to TRBJ2-5, with 14 bases that match TRBD2. The CDR3 length is 18 residues. Germline values: CDR1 LNHNV, CDR2 YYDKDF (reference sequence). Losses at the gene ends were 3 bases for V and 5 bases for J; bases not matched to a gene: 11.